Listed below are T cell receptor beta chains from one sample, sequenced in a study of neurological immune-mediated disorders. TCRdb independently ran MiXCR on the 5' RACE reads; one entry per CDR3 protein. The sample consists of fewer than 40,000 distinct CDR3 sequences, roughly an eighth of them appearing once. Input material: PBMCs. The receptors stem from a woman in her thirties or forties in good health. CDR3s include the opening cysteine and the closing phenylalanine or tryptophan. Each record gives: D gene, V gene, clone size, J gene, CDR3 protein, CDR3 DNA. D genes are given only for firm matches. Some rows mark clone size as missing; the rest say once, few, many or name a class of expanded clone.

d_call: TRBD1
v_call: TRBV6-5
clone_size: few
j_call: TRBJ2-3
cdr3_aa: CASRDRDRGTDTQYF
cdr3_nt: TGTGCCAGCAGAGATCGAGACAGGGGCACAGATACGCAGTATTTT

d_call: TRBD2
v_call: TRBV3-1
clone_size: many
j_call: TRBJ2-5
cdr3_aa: CATKLAGVETQYF
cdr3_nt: TGTGCCACCAAACTAGCGGGGGTGGAGACCCAGTACTTC

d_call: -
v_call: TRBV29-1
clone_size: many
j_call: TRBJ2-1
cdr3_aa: CSVGAKHSYNEQFF
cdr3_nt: TGCAGCGTTGGGGCCAAGCATTCCTACAATGAGCAGTTCTTC

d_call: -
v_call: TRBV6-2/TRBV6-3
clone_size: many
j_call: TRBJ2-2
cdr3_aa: CASSYSSSYGELFF
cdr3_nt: TGTGCCAGCAGTTACTCGAGCTCCTACGGGGAGCTGTTTTTT

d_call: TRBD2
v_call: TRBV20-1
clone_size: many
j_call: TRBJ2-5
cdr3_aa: CSARVRSGGALETQYF
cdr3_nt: TGCAGTGCTAGAGTTCGCAGCGGGGGGGCATTGGAGACCCAGTACTTC

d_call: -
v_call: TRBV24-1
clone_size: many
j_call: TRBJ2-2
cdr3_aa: CATSDFWDKNTGELFF
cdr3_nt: TGTGCCACCAGTGATTTCTGGGACAAGAACACCGGGGAGCTGTTTTTT

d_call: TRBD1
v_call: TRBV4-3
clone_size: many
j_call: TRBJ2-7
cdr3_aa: CASSPGTVYEQYF
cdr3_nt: TGCGCCAGCAGCCCCGGGACAGTCTACGAGCAGTACTTC

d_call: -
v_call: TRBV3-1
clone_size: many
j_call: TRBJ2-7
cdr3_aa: CASSLRSSYEQYF
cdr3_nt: TGTGCCAGCAGCCTGCGGTCCTCCTACGAGCAGTACTTC

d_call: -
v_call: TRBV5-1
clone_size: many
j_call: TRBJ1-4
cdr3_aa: CASSPWGGINEKLFF
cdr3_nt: TGCGCCAGCAGCCCCTGGGGGGGCATTAATGAAAAACTGTTTTTT

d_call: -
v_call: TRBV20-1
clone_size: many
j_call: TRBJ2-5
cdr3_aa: CSAQGPGETQYF
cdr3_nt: TGCAGTGCCCAGGGGCCCGGGGAGACCCAGTACTTC

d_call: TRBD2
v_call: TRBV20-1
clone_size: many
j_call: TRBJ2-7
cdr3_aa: CSASTPAGTSYEQYF
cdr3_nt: TGCAGTGCTAGTACCCCAGCGGGGACCTCCTACGAGCAGTACTTC

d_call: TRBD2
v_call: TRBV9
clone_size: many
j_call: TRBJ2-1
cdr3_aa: CASSGGLAGVGDEQFF
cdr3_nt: TGTGCCAGCAGCGGGGGACTAGCGGGAGTGGGGGATGAGCAGTTCTTC

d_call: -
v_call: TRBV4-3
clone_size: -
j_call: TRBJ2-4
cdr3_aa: CASSPGAGTNIQYF
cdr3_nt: TGCGCCAGCAGCCCGGGGGCAGGGACCAACATTCAGTACTTC

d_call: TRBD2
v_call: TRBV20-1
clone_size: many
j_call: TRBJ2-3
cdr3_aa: CSAPSGRGADTQYF
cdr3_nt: TGCAGTGCTCCAAGCGGGAGAGGGGCAGATACGCAGTATTTT

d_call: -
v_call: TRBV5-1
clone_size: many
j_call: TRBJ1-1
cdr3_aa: CASSLMAGNTEAFF
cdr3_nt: TGCGCCAGCAGCTTGATGGCAGGGAACACTGAAGCTTTCTTT

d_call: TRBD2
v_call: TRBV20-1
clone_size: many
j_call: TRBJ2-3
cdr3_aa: CSARLAGGVAYTDTQYF
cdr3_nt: TGCAGTGCGCGACTAGCGGGGGGGGTGGCCTACACAGATACGCAGTATTTT

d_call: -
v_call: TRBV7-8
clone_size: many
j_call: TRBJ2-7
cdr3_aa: CASSDIRDGSYEQYF
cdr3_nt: TGTGCCAGCAGCGACATCCGGGACGGATCCTACGAGCAGTACTTC

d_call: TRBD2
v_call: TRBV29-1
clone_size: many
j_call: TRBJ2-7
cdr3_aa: CSVGAKGLAVSYEQYF
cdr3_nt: TGCAGCGTAGGGGCAAAGGGACTAGCCGTCTCCTACGAGCAGTACTTC

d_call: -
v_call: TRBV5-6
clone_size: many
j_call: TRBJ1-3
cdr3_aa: CASSFPGHLNTIYF
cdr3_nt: TGTGCCAGCAGCTTCCCGGGACATCTGAACACCATATATTTT

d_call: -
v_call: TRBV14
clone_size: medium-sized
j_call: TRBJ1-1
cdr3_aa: CASSQATFVNTEAFF
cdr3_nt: TGTGCCAGCAGCCAAGCTACGTTTGTGAACACTGAAGCTTTCTTT

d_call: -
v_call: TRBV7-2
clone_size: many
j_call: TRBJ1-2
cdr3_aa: CASSLVDGTNYGYTF
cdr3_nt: TGTGCCAGCAGCTTAGTAGACGGAACTAACTATGGCTACACCTTC

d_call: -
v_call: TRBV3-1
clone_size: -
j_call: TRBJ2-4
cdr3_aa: CASSQGSDIQYF
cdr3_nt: TGTGCCAGCAGCCAGGGATCGGACATTCAGTACTTC

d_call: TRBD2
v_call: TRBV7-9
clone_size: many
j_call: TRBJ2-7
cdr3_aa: CASSPGGSYEQYF
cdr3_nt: TGTGCCAGCAGCCCGGGGGGATCCTACGAGCAGTACTTC

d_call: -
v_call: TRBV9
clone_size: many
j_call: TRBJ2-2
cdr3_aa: CASSVLMNTGELFF
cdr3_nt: TGTGCCAGCAGCGTACTTATGAACACCGGGGAGCTGTTTTTT

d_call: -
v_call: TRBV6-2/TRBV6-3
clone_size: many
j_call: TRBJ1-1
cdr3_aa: CASSTEGRGRTEAFF
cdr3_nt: TGTGCCAGCAGTACGGAGGGGCGGGGGAGGACTGAAGCTTTCTTT

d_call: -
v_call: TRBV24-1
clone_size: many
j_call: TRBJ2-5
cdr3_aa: CATSDARSLAETQYF
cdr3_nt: TGTGCCACCAGTGATGCTAGAAGTCTTGCAGAGACCCAGTACTTC

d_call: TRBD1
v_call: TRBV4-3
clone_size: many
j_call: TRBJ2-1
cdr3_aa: CASSQAYRGNNEQFF
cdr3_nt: TGCGCCAGCAGCCAGGCGTACAGGGGAAACAATGAGCAGTTCTTC